This TCR beta chain was captured in a study of post-analysis software for immune sequencing data. Study-wide points: In patients, about five TRBV segments were more frequent than in controls, with TRBV5-6, TRBV5-1 and TRBV20-1 among them. Under F measure analysis, samples from one preparation batch co-clustered strongly. Multiple sclerosis patients had significantly lower normalized Chao1 diversity than controls.

Germline V gene lookup returns CDR1 MGHDK and CDR2 SYGVNS. This CDR3 region has 16 residues. V was clipped by 1 base and J by 0 bases, with 13 bases between them. Unique molecular identifiers were carried by the TCR beta cDNA libraries. TCRdb called the PCR reads again in MiXCR, with one record for every CDR3 protein. The sample contains about 540,000 distinct CDR3 sequences, around 36% of which appear only once. This clonotype was counted a few times. Its antigen is as yet unknown. The source is a girl between 2 and 17 years old with multiple sclerosis. This chain uses TRBV25-1 with TRBJ2-7, with D possibly matching TRBD2 (7 bases). The material sequenced was blood. The CDR3 is CASSEFAGAFSYEQYF. The CDR3 nucleotides read TGTGCCAGCAGTGAATTTGCGGGGGCGTTCTCCTACGAGCAGTACTTC.